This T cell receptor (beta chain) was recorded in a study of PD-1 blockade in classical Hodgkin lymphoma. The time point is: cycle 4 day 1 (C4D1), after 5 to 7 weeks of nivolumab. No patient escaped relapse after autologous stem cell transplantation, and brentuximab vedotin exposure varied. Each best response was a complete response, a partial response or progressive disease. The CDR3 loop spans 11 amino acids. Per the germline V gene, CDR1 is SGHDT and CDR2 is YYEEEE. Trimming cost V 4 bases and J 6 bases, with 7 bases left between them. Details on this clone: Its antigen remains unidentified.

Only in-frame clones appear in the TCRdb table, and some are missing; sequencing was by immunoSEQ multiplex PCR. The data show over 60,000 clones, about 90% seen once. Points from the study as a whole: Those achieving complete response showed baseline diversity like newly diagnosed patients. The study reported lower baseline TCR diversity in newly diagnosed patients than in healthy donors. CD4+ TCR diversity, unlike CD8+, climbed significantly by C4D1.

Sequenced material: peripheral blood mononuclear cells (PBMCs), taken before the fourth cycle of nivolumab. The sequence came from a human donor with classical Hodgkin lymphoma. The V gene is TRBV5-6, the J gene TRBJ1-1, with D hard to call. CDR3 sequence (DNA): TGTGCCAGCAGCGTAGGCTCTGAAGCTTTCTTT. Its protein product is CASSVGSEAFF.